This entry describes one TCR beta chain. The repertoire was sequenced with immunoSEQ multiplex PCR; TCRdb's copy has only in-frame clones and lacks some. The table records almost 15,000 clones, approximately 74% of them present only once. The sample is drawn from a study of ipilimumab plus nivolumab after autologous stem cell transplantation. Background on the study: A median of about 8 nivolumab and five or six ipilimumab doses were given.

Germline V CDR1 and CDR2: SNHLY, FYNNEI. CDR3 length: 13 amino acids. V was cut by 7 bases and J by 5 bases, with 14 bases left in between. The source material was PBMCs, sampled in a trial of ipilimumab plus nivolumab as post-transplant consolidation. The chain joins TRBV2 to TRBJ2-5; maybe TRBD1 (6 bases). The receptor comes from a male donor with primary mediastinal lymphoma. The CDR3 loop reads CASNVQGSETQYF. CDR3 DNA: TGTGCCAGCAATGTTCAGGGGTCGGAGACCCAGTACTTC.